The rows below give T cell receptor beta chains drawn from one sample of a study of shared clonotypes between healthy human individuals. TCRdb keeps only in-frame clones here, not all; method: immunoSEQ multiplex PCR. This table has 850,000 to 1,100,000 clones, approximately 75% appearing once. The sample comprised memory CD4+ T cells from PBMCs. Source of these receptors: a young man in good health. Some clones in this sample may be carry-over from other donors' samples. Both conserved end residues are part of each CDR3. A D gene is named only where the DNA matches it firmly. Clone size is shown for a subset of rows, as once, few, many or a class of expanded clone.

v_call	clone_size	j_call	d_call	cdr3_aa	cdr3_nt
TRBV27	.	TRBJ2-3	.	CASQFQVSDTQYF	TGTGCCAGCCAGTTTCAAGTATCAGATACGCAGTATTTT
TRBV5-1	few	TRBJ2-3	TRBD2	CASSLGLAGGADTQYF	TGCGCCAGCAGCTTGGGTCTAGCGGGAGGAGCAGATACGCAGTATTTT
TRBV6-6	.	TRBJ2-7	TRBD2	CASRNSGTSGLYEQYF	TGTGCCAGCAGAAACTCCGGGACTAGCGGACTATACGAGCAGTACTTC
TRBV5-1	.	TRBJ2-3	TRBD2	CASSLVAGEADTQYF	TGCGCCAGCAGCTTGGTAGCGGGAGAGGCAGATACGCAGTATTTT
TRBV15	many	TRBJ2-1	.	CATSRGSLEGQFF	TGTGCCACCAGCAGGGGATCCCTAGAAGGGCAGTTCTTC
TRBV7-3	.	TRBJ2-5	.	CASSFQGSQETQYF	TGTGCCAGCAGCTTTCAGGGGTCCCAAGAGACCCAGTACTTC
TRBV19	few	TRBJ2-2	.	CASSSSHRDTGELFF	TGTGCCAGTAGTAGCTCGCACCGGGACACCGGGGAGCTGTTTTTT
TRBV11-2	.	TRBJ1-1	.	CASSLATAVTEAFF	TGTGCCAGCAGCTTAGCTACCGCTGTTACTGAAGCTTTCTTT
TRBV28	.	TRBJ2-7	.	CASISRGAYEQYF	TGTGCCAGCATATCGCGCGGGGCCTACGAGCAGTACTTC
TRBV19	.	TRBJ1-4	.	CASSRTGGREKLFF	TGTGCCAGTAGTCGTACGGGGGGCAGGGAAAAACTGTTTTTT
TRBV7-6	.	TRBJ2-6	.	CASSARGGRVVSGANVLTF	TGTGCCAGCAGCGCACGGGGTGGGAGAGTAGTCTCTGGGGCCAACGTCCTGACTTTC
TRBV5-4	.	TRBJ1-2	.	CASSLANQGLRYTF	TGTGCCAGCAGCTTGGCCAACCAGGGGCTCCGCTACACCTTC
TRBV6-1	.	TRBJ2-1	TRBD2	CASSDNGGSKRSAFYNEQFF	TGTGCCAGCAGTGACAATGGCGGGAGCAAACGAAGCGCGTTCTACAATGAGCAGTTCTTC
TRBV29-1	.	TRBJ2-7	TRBD2	CSAGRGSSYEQYF	TGCAGCGCTGGGAGGGGTTCCTCCTACGAGCAGTACTTC
TRBV11-1	.	TRBJ1-5	.	CASSQTVGQPQHF	TGTGCCAGCAGCCAGACAGTTGGCCAGCCCCAGCATTTT
TRBV5-3	.	TRBJ2-2	.	CARSLEWSTAPTGELFF	TGTGCCAGAAGCTTGGAATGGTCGACAGCTCCCACCGGGGAGCTGTTTTTT
TRBV5-1	.	TRBJ2-7	TRBD2	CASSLAPSGDSYEQYF	TGCGCCAGCAGCTTGGCCCCGAGCGGGGACTCCTACGAGCAGTACTTC
TRBV29-1	.	TRBJ1-2	.	CSAGSGNYGYTF	TGCAGCGCGGGCTCAGGGAACTATGGCTACACCTTC
TRBV27	.	TRBJ1-5	.	CASSLDGSPFQPQHF	TGTGCCAGCAGTTTGGACGGGTCACCCTTTCAGCCCCAGCATTTT
TRBV2	.	TRBJ2-5	.	CANAPGPQQTQYF	TGTGCCAACGCCCCGGGACCGCAGCAGACCCAGTACTTC
TRBV6-5	.	TRBJ1-2	.	CASFQGVYGYTF	TGTGCCAGCTTCCAGGGAGTCTATGGCTACACCTTC
TRBV5-1	.	TRBJ2-7	TRBD1	CASSTSGQPYEQYF	TGCGCCAGCAGCACCTCGGGACAGCCCTACGAGCAGTACTTC
TRBV9	.	TRBJ2-3	.	CASSVAQGDYSTDTQYF	TGTGCCAGCAGCGTAGCCCAGGGGGACTACTCCACAGATACGCAGTATTTT
TRBV5-1	.	TRBJ2-7	TRBD1	CASSFRTGPSYEQYF	TGCGCCAGCAGCTTTCGGACAGGGCCCTCCTACGAGCAGTACTTC
TRBV19	.	TRBJ1-5	.	CASSSENQPQHF	TGTGCCAGTAGTTCCGAGAATCAGCCCCAGCATTTT
TRBV4-2	.	TRBJ2-5	.	CASSQDRRETQYF	TGTGCCAGCAGCCAAGATAGGAGAGAGACCCAGTACTTC
TRBV4-1	.	TRBJ2-7	TRBD2	CASSDPLLLAGREQYF	TGCGCCAGCAGCGATCCTCTGCTGCTAGCGGGAAGGGAGCAGTACTTC
TRBV18	.	TRBJ2-3	.	CASSPTAPTDTQYF	TGTGCCAGCTCGCCGACAGCGCCCACAGATACGCAGTATTTT
TRBV5-8	few	TRBJ1-2	.	CASSLSPRSPYGYTF	TGTGCCAGCAGCTTGAGTCCGCGATCGCCCTATGGCTACACCTTC
TRBV28	.	TRBJ2-7	.	CASSLLGGAGRYEQYF	TGTGCCAGCAGTTTATTGGGGGGGGCAGGGAGGTACGAGCAGTACTTC
TRBV28	.	TRBJ1-1	.	CASSSPSRVWTEAFF	TGTGCCAGCAGTTCCCCGTCCAGGGTTTGGACTGAAGCTTTCTTT
TRBV11-2	.	TRBJ1-2	.	CASSLRRRGLDGYTF	TGTGCCAGCAGCTTGCGACGACGGGGCCTGGATGGCTACACCTTC
TRBV2	.	TRBJ2-3	TRBD1	CASSVDRPRGGTDTQYF	TGTGCCAGCAGTGTGGACAGGCCCCGTGGTGGGACAGATACGCAGTATTTT
TRBV5-4	.	TRBJ2-1	TRBD2	CKLAGGPTAEQFF	TGTAAGCTAGCGGGAGGGCCAACTGCTGAGCAGTTCTTC
TRBV11-2	.	TRBJ2-5	.	CASSLRPPPQETQYF	TGTGCCAGCAGCTTACGACCCCCTCCTCAAGAGACCCAGTACTTC
TRBV5-1	few	TRBJ2-2	TRBD1	CASSLAPTGGGTGELFF	TGCGCCAGCAGCTTAGCCCCGACAGGGGGAGGGACCGGGGAGCTGTTTTTT
TRBV4-3	.	TRBJ1-1	TRBD1	CASSQFTGGIGTEAFF	TGCGCCAGCAGCCAATTTACAGGGGGAATCGGCACTGAAGCTTTCTTT
TRBV5-1	.	TRBJ1-1	.	CASSWRGNTEAFF	TGCGCCAGCAGCTGGCGGGGGAACACTGAAGCTTTCTTT
TRBV27	.	TRBJ1-5	.	CASSRRRDNQPQHF	TGTGCCAGCAGTCGACGCAGGGACAATCAGCCCCAGCATTTT
TRBV4-2	.	TRBJ1-2	TRBD1	CASSPMGQGIDYGYTF	TGTGCCAGCAGCCCGATGGGACAGGGGATAGACTATGGCTACACCTTC
TRBV6-1	few	TRBJ1-2	.	CASSEASGGYTF	TGTGCCAGCAGTGAAGCTTCCGGAGGCTACACCTTC
TRBV28	.	TRBJ2-1	.	CASTANVDEQFF	TGTGCCAGCACCGCCAACGTCGATGAGCAGTTCTTC